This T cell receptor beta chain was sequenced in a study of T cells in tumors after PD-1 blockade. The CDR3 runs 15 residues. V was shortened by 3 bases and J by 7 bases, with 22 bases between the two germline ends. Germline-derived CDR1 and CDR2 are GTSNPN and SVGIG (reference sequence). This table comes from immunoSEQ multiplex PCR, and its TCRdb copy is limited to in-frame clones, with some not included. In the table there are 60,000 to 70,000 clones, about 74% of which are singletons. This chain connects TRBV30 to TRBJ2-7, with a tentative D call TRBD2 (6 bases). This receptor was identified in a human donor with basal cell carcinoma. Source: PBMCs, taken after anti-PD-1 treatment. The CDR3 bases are TGTGCCTGGAGGGGTCCGGGACTCATGTCGTGGGAGCAGTACTTC. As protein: CAWRGPGLMSWEQYF.